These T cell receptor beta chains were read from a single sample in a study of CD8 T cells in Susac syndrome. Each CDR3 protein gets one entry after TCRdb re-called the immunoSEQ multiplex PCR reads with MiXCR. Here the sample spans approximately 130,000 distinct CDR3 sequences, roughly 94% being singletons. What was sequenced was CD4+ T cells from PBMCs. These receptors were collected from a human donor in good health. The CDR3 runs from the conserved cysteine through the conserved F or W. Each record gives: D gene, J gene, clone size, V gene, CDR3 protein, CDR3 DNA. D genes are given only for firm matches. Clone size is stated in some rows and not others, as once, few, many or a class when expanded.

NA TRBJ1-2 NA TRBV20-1 CSAPLGGSGYGYTF TGCAGTGCTCCCCTGGGGGGTTCGGGGTATGGCTACACCTTC
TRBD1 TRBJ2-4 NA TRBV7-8 CASSPPQGNIQYF TGTGCCAGCAGCCCCCCACAGGGGAACATTCAGTACTTC
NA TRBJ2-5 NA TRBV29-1 CSVKRQTGTQETQYF TGCAGCGTGAAGAGGCAAACCGGGACCCAAGAGACCCAGTACTTC
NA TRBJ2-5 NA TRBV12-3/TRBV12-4 CASSQLYQETQYF TGTGCCAGCTCACAGCTGTACCAAGAGACCCAGTACTTC
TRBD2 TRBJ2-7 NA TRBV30 CAWRSGRAGYEQYF TGTGCCTGGAGAAGTGGGAGGGCCGGCTACGAGCAGTACTTC
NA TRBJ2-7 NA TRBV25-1 CASSYQGGYEQYF TGTGCCAGCAGTTATCAGGGGGGTTACGAGCAGTACTTC
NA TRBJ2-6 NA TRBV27 CASRSYREGANVLTF TGTGCCAGCAGATCTTACAGGGAAGGGGCCAACGTCCTGACTTTC
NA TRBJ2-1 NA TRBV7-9 CASSLIYEQFF TGTGCCAGCAGCTTAATCTATGAGCAGTTCTTC
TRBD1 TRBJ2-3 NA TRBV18 CASSSTGITDTQYF TGTGCCAGCTCATCGACAGGGATAACAGATACGCAGTATTTT
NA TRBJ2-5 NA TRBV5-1 CASSLAGTTDQETQYF TGCGCCAGCAGCTTGGCCGGGACAACGGACCAAGAGACCCAGTACTTC
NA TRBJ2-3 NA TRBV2 CASTNRGDTQYF TGTGCCAGCACTAATCGGGGGGATACGCAGTATTTT
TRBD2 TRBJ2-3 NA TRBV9 CASSSGTSGSTDTQYF TGTGCCAGCAGCTCCGGGACTAGCGGGAGCACAGATACGCAGTATTTT
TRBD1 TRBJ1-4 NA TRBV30 CACGTGDNEKLFF TGTGCCTGCGGGACAGGGGATAATGAAAAACTGTTTTTT
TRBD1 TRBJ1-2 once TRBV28 CASSLLLRGQDRGYTF TGTGCCAGCAGTCTCCTCCTACGGGGACAGGATCGAGGCTACACCTTC
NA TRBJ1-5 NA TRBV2 CASTVYSNQPQHF TGTGCCAGCACGGTCTATAGCAATCAGCCCCAGCATTTT
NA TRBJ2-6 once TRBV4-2 CASSQEGTGSSGANVLTF TGTGCCAGCAGCCAAGAGGGAACAGGTTCCTCTGGGGCCAACGTCCTGACTTTC
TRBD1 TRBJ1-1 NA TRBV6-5 CASSSTGGGLGTEAFF TGTGCCAGCAGTTCGACAGGGGGCGGGTTAGGGACTGAAGCTTTCTTT
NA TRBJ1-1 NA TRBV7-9 CAWEKANTEAFF TGTGCCTGGGAGAAGGCGAACACTGAAGCTTTCTTT
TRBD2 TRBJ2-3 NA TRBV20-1 CSARVQIGRAPDTQYF TGCAGTGCTAGAGTGCAAATCGGGAGGGCCCCAGATACGCAGTATTTT
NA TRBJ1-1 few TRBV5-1 CASSADTQNTEAFF TGCGCCAGCAGCGCGGACACACAGAACACTGAAGCTTTCTTT
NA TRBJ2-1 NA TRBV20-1 CSARDRGRKSSYNEQFF TGCAGTGCTAGAGATAGAGGGAGGAAGAGCTCCTACAATGAGCAGTTCTTC
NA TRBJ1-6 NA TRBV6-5 CASSLTVSSYNSPLHF TGTGCCAGCAGTTTGACCGTGAGCTCCTATAATTCACCCCTCCACTTT
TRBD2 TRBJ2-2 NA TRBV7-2 CASSYYSGRIVLYTGELFF TGTGCCAGCAGCTATTATAGCGGGAGGATAGTCCTCTACACCGGGGAGCTGTTTTTT
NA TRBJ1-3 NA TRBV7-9 CASSLEQHGSGNTIYF TGTGCCAGCAGCTTAGAACAGCACGGCTCTGGAAACACCATATATTTT
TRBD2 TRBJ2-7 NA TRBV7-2 CASSLSSGSKVEQYF TGTGCCAGCAGTCTCTCTAGCGGGAGCAAGGTCGAGCAGTACTTC
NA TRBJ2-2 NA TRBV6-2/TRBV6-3 CASSFTGPTGELFF TGTGCCAGCAGTTTCACAGGGCCCACCGGGGAGCTGTTTTTT
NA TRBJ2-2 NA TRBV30 CAWGGSNTGELFF TGTGCCTGGGGGGGATCGAACACCGGGGAGCTGTTTTTT
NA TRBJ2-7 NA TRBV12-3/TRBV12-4 CASSLMVGSYEQYF TGTGCCAGCAGTTTGATGGTTGGCTCCTACGAGCAGTACTTC
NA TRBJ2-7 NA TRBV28 CASSPTSSYEQYF TGTGCCAGCAGTCCCACTAGCTCCTACGAGCAGTACTTC
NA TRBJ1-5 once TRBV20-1 CSHQIFGQPQHF TGCAGCCACCAGATTTTCGGTCAGCCCCAGCATTTT
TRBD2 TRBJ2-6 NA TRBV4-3 CASSQDLLAGTPGANVLTF TGCGCCAGCAGCCAAGATCTACTAGCGGGGACGCCTGGGGCCAACGTCCTGACTTTC
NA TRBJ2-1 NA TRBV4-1 CASSVASGRPYNEQFF TGCGCCAGCAGCGTAGCAAGCGGCAGACCCTACAATGAGCAGTTCTTC
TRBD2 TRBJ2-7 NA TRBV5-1 CASSFTSGTYEQYF TGCGCCAGCAGCTTTACTAGCGGAACCTACGAGCAGTACTTC
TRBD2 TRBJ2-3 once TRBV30 CAWSVNRFGRALPDTQYF TGTGCCTGGAGTGTAAATCGGTTCGGGAGGGCCCTCCCAGATACGCAGTATTTT
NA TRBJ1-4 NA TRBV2 CASTPRSGTIEKLFF TGTGCCAGCACCCCCCGATCGGGGACGATTGAAAAACTGTTTTTT
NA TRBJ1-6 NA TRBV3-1 CASSPTGGSNSPLHF TGTGCCAGCAGCCCGACCGGGGGCTCTAATTCACCCCTCCACTTT
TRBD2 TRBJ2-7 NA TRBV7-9 CASTKGTSGSNRAEQYF TGTGCCAGCACCAAAGGGACTAGCGGGAGCAATCGGGCCGAGCAGTACTTC
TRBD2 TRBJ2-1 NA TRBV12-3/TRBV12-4 CASTPGLAVNNEQFF TGTGCCAGCACCCCCGGACTAGCAGTCAACAATGAGCAGTTCTTC
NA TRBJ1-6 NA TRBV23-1 CASSQSYYSSYNSPLHF TGCGCCAGCAGTCAATCCTATTATAGCTCCTATAATTCACCCCTCCACTTT
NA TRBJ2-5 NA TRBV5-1 CASRPVAQETQYF TGCGCCAGCAGGCCCGTGGCCCAAGAGACCCAGTACTTC
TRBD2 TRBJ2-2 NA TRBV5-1 CASSLVASGLNTGELFF TGCGCCAGCAGCTTGGTGGCTAGCGGACTTAACACCGGGGAGCTGTTTTTT
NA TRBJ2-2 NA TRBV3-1 CASSKAGELFF TGTGCCAGCTCTAAAGCCGGGGAGCTGTTTTTT
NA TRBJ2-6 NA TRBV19 CASSMEGSAGANVLTF TGTGCCAGTAGTATGGAGGGTTCGGCTGGGGCCAACGTCCTGACTTTC
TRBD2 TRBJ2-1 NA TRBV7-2 CASSPLAGDGDEQFF TGTGCCAGCAGCCCCTTAGCGGGAGATGGCGATGAGCAGTTCTTC
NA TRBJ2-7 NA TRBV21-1 CASSKDGGNPYEQYF TGTGCCAGCAGCAAAGATGGAGGAAACCCCTACGAGCAGTACTTC
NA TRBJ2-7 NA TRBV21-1 CASSFHGGSYEQYF TGTGCCAGCAGTTTTCATGGGGGATCCTACGAGCAGTACTTC
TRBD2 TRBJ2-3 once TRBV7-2 CASSPRDYTDTQYF TGTGCCAGCAGCCCCCGGGACTACACAGATACGCAGTATTTT
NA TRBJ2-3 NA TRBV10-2 CASRRRDTDTQYF TGCGCCAGCAGGAGGAGGGACACAGATACGCAGTATTTT
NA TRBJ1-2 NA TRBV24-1 CATSDHNGYTF TGTGCCACCAGTGATCATAATGGCTACACCTTC
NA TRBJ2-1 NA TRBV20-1 CSARDQGGFSSYNEQFF TGCAGTGCTAGAGATCAGGGGGGCTTTAGCTCCTACAATGAGCAGTTCTTC
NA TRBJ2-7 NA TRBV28 CASGNKLYEQYF TGTGCCAGCGGGAACAAACTCTACGAGCAGTACTTC
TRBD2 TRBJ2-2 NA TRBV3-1 CASSRLAGANTGELFF TGTGCCAGCAGCCGACTAGCGGGGGCTAACACCGGGGAGCTGTTTTTT
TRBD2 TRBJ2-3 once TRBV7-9 CASSLAGGPWDTQYF TGTGCCAGCAGCTTAGCGGGAGGGCCATGGGATACGCAGTATTTT
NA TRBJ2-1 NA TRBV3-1 CASSQAPVGEQFF TGTGCCAGCAGCCAAGCACCCGTGGGGGAGCAGTTCTTC
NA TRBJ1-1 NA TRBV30 CARRWGPEAFF TGTGCCCGTAGGTGGGGGCCTGAAGCTTTCTTT
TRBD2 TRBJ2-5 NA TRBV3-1 CASSEAGGRQETQYF TGTGCCAGCAGTGAAGCGGGAGGGCGGCAGGAGACCCAGTACTTC
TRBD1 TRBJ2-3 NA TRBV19 CASSRDRGTQYF TGTGCCAGTAGTCGGGACAGGGGCACGCAGTATTTT
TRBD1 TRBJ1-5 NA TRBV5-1 CASSSGDRANQPQHF TGCGCCAGCAGCTCCGGGGACAGGGCAAATCAGCCCCAGCATTTT
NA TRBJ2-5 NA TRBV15 CATSSLGMETQYF TGTGCCACCAGCAGCCTCGGGATGGAGACCCAGTACTTC
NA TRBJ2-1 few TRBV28 CASSLRNEQFF TGTGCCAGCAGTTTAAGGAATGAGCAGTTCTTC